Here is one T cell receptor beta chain with its context. What it binds is not known. A read error is possible here, since a much larger clone lies one base away. Construction of TCR beta libraries relied on iRepertoire HTBI primers and on Arm-PCR targeting CDR3 regions. Each CDR3 protein gets one entry after TCRdb re-called the multiplex PCR reads with MiXCR. The table lists about 240,000 distinct CDR3 sequences, 20% to 25% of them singletons, with approximately 14% in the top ten. Time point specified: newly diagnosed GD, antithyroid drugs for less than 3 months. RNA from PBMCs was the source of the TCR library. These data belong to a study of regulatory T cells in long-lasting Graves disease. Study results and limitations: The TCR repertoire of persistent Graves' patients was less diverse than that of newly diagnosed ones. The analysis examined peripheral blood only and excluded thyroid tissue.

This CDR3 spans 14 amino acids. Per the germline V gene, CDR1 is SGHRS and CDR2 is YFSETQ. The sequences come from peripheral blood mononuclear cells (PBMCs), collected at new diagnosis, from a patient treated with antithyroid drugs. J is TRBJ2-7 and V is TRBV5-1; 8 bases match TRBD2. The sequence derives from a female donor with Graves disease. CDR3 nucleotides: TGCGCCAGCACTTATAGCGGGACCTCCCACGAGCAGTACTTC. Translation: CASTYSGTSHEQYF.